This is a list of T cell receptor beta chains from one sample in a study of CD8+ T cells in alopecia areata. Clones were read by immunoSEQ multiplex PCR, and TCRdb kept only the in-frame ones, dropping some. Of hundreds of thousands of clones listed, 67% are singletons. Here the sequenced sample was CD4+ T cells sorted from blood, taken at week 0. All receptors come from a human donor with alopecia areata. CDR3s leave out the opening cysteine and the closing phenylalanine or tryptophan. Size tells how often a clone was seen (once, few, many) or the class of an expanded clone, and some rows leave it out.

v_gene,abundance,CDR3aa
TRBV30,-,AWSASATQY
TRBV10-3,-,AISALDTQY
TRBV29-1,-,SGRTGGYT
TRBV5-1,few,ASSLAGTRTTDTQY
TRBV30,-,AWSVDGAVNEKLF
TRBV7-2,-,ASSHDATLSGNTIY
TRBV11-2,-,ASSSPGLAGELF
TRBV2,-,ASSDWDSSNEKLF
TRBV7-2,-,ASSLVGGDEQY
TRBV25-1,-,ASSELAAGSEQY
TRBV29-1,-,SVVGTQETQY
TRBV6-5,-,ASRPTGVGGYT
TRBV9,few,ASSVVLGGEQF
TRBV29-1,-,SAETGQNTGELF
TRBV9,-,ASNKEGGYYGYT
TRBV29-1,-,SVETSGGSTDTQY
TRBV30,few,AWSVTTADTQY
TRBV7-2,few,ASSSLYEQY
TRBV30,-,AWSPEGQVVGYT
TRBV5-1,-,ASSLDPGPQETQY
TRBV11-1,-,ASSIPPEGGEQY
TRBV29-1,-,SVEGGEKLF
TRBV30,-,AWSPWTGPITYNEQF
TRBV30,-,AWSVNTEAF
TRBV25-1,-,ASSELTGYTGELF
TRBV29-1,-,SVKERGPSYEQY
TRBV30,once,AWSTSNYGYT
TRBV18,-,ASIDRGEAF
TRBV27,once,ASSLGTVNTEAF
TRBV6-5,-,ASNKQGAYEQY
TRBV29-1,once,SVGSGDQPQH
TRBV4-1,-,ATRGGTRNTEAF
TRBV7-2,-,ASSPQMGDGYT
TRBV5-6,-,ASSLSGQY
TRBV29-1,-,SVGDRTGNTIY
TRBV27,few,ASSLYATKGETQY
TRBV9,-,ASSVTGHGAEAF
TRBV30,-,AWSGQGGDIQY
TRBV18,once,ASSLTGVDYGYT
TRBV4-1,-,ASSLQGASSYNSPLH
TRBV29-1,few,SVVVPSGEQF
TRBV6-6,-,ATQRFGQGPDTQY
TRBV19,few,ASSRGIYNEQF
TRBV4-1,-,ASSQRTGEGYGYT
TRBV19,-,ASSRGISYNEQF
TRBV15,many,ATSRRERGNQPQH
TRBV14,few,ASSQGPGRRRI